A selection of T cell receptor beta chains follows, all from one sample in a study of control samples from healthy donors and cancer patients. Sequencing was performed with immunoSEQ multiplex PCR; in TCRdb, only in-frame clones are kept and a portion is missing. The sample has roughly 190,000 clones, 91% seen once. The specimen sequenced was blood. The receptors derive from a man aged 25 to 40 in good health. CDR3s include the opening cysteine and the closing phenylalanine or tryptophan. Fields, in order: D gene, J gene, clone size, V gene, CDR3 DNA, CDR3 protein. D genes are given only for firm matches. Rows may omit the clone size; those that give it use once, few, many or a size class.

. | TRBJ2-1 | . | TRBV5-1 | TGCGCCAGCAGCTTACAGTCCCCGGACAATGAGCAGTTCTTC | CASSLQSPDNEQFF
. | TRBJ2-1 | . | TRBV19 | TGTGCCAGTAGTATTTCGGAAAATGAGCAGTTCTTC | CASSISENEQFF
. | TRBJ1-4 | . | TRBV7-9 | TGTGCCAGCAGCTCCCGGGGTCAAGGTGAAAAACTGTTTTTT | CASSSRGQGEKLFF
TRBD1 | TRBJ2-5 | . | TRBV6-5 | TGTGCCAGCACCCTAGACAGGGGGCAAGAGACCCAGTACTTC | CASTLDRGQETQYF
. | TRBJ2-1 | . | TRBV10-1 | TGCGCCAGCAGTGAATATGAGGGGGTCTACAATGAGCAGTTCTTC | CASSEYEGVYNEQFF
. | TRBJ2-3 | . | TRBV7-8 | TGTGCCAGCAGCTTAGTTGGGGGGAGCACAGATACGCAGTATTTT | CASSLVGGSTDTQYF
TRBD1 | TRBJ2-1 | few | TRBV30 | TGTGCCTGGAGTGCCTCCGGACAGGGCCGCTACAATGAGCAGTTCTTC | CAWSASGQGRYNEQFF
. | TRBJ1-2 | . | TRBV7-6 | TGTGCCAGCAGCTTAGCTGCACAGGGAAACTATGGCTACACCTTC | CASSLAAQGNYGYTF
. | TRBJ2-4 | . | TRBV3-1/TRBV3-2 | TGTGCCAGCAGCCAAAGATCCAACCAAGGCATTCAGTACTTC | CASSQRSNQGIQYF
TRBD1 | TRBJ2-2 | . | TRBV29-1 | TGCAGCGTTGGGGACAGCTATCGTACCGGGGAGCTGTTTTTT | CSVGDSYRTGELFF
. | TRBJ2-3 | . | TRBV11-2 | TGTGCCAGCAGCTTTACCCGGGGGAGCACAGATACGCAGTATTTT | CASSFTRGSTDTQYF
TRBD2 | TRBJ2-1 | . | TRBV6-5 | TGTGCCAGCAGCAACAGCGGGGGGGCCTACAATGAGCAGTTCTTC | CASSNSGGAYNEQFF
. | TRBJ1-4 | . | TRBV7-9 | TGTGCCAGCAGCTTAAGAGGAACTAATGAAAAACTGTTTTTT | CASSLRGTNEKLFF
. | TRBJ1-2 | . | TRBV27 | TGTGCCAGCAGGGTGACAGGAAACTATGGCTACACCTTC | CASRVTGNYGYTF
TRBD1 | TRBJ1-5 | . | TRBV19 | TGTGCCAGTAATACACTATCCCGGGACAGGGGTATTTTCAATCAGCCCCAGCATTTT | CASNTLSRDRGIFNQPQHF
. | TRBJ1-5 | . | TRBV5-6 | TGTGCCAGCAGCAGTGACAGAACAATTAATCAGCCCCAGCATTTT | CASSSDRTINQPQHF
. | TRBJ1-1 | . | TRBV4-1 | TGCGCCAGCAGCCAAGATAAGATAGTCCCGGGGGCTTTCTTT | CASSQDKIVPGAFF
. | TRBJ2-7 | . | TRBV2 | TGTGCCAGCAGGGTACCGGGACTGAGCTCCTACGAGCAGTACTTC | CASRVPGLSSYEQYF
. | TRBJ1-4 | . | TRBV5-1 | TGCGCCAGCAGCTTGGACGGGTCCTGGGAAAAACTGTTTTTT | CASSLDGSWEKLFF
. | TRBJ1-3 | . | TRBV2 | TGTGCCAGCAGTGAGGTTCGCTCTGGAAACACCATATATTTT | CASSEVRSGNTIYF
TRBD2 | TRBJ2-1 | . | TRBV6-4 | TGTGCCAGCAGTGACTCGAGTAGCGGGGGCAGTGAGCAGTTCTTC | CASSDSSSGGSEQFF